Listed below are T cell receptor beta chains from one sample, sequenced in a study of metastatic and nonmetastatic thyroid tumors. With MiXCR, TCRdb reprocessed the PCR reads. The sample has a few thousand clones, about a third seen once. Specimen: adjacent normal tissue. These receptors all come from a male donor with papillary thyroid cancer or a benign thyroid nodule (not recorded which). Some clones in this sample may be carry-over from other donors' samples. Both conserved end residues are part of each CDR3. The D gene is left open where the match is weak. Only part of the rows carry a size: once, few, many, or a class if the clone is expanded.

V gene,D gene,J gene,clone size,CDR3 DNA,CDR3 protein
TRBV13,-,TRBJ2-7,-,TGTGCCAGCAGCTTAGGCCGTGGGGCCGGCTCCTACGAGCAGTACTTC,CASSLGRGAGSYEQYF
TRBV6-2/TRBV6-3,-,TRBJ1-1,few,TGTGCCAGCAGAACCGACAGCCACACTGAAGCTTTCTTT,CASRTDSHTEAFF
TRBV9,-,TRBJ2-3,-,TGTGCCTCTGGGGAAGCGGGCAGCACAGATACGCAGTATTTT,CASGEAGSTDTQYF
TRBV11-2,TRBD2,TRBJ2-1,-,TGTGCCAGCATCCGATCAGCTAGCGGTAGCTGGAATAAGCAGTTCTTC,CASIRSASGSWNKQFF
TRBV3-1,-,TRBJ2-1,medium-sized,TGTGCCAGCAGCCATCTCCTTAGCGGAAATGAGCAGTTCTTC,CASSHLLSGNEQFF
TRBV20-1,TRBD1,TRBJ1-1,few,TGCAGTGCCCAACAGGGGTCCAACACTGAAGCTTTCTTT,CSAQQGSNTEAFF
TRBV24-1,-,TRBJ2-2,-,TGTGCCACCAGTGATAGTGTCACCAACACCGGGGAGCTGTTTTTT,CATSDSVTNTGELFF
TRBV28,TRBD1,TRBJ2-1,few,TGTGCCAGCAGCCAGAACGACAGGGTGTTCTACAATGAGCAGTTCTTC,CASSQNDRVFYNEQFF
TRBV5-1,-,TRBJ2-2,few,TGCGCCAGCAGCTTGGAGGCGGGCACCGGGGAGCTGTTTTTT,CASSLEAGTGELFF
TRBV6-2/TRBV6-3,TRBD2,TRBJ2-1,few,TGTGCCAGCACCGCACTAGCGGGGGGGATCAGGAATGAGCAGTTCTTC,CASTALAGGIRNEQFF
TRBV6-6,-,TRBJ1-3,few,TGTGCCAGCAGTTGCTCGGGCCGGGGGGTAGACACCATATATTTT,CASSCSGRGVDTIYF
TRBV28,-,TRBJ1-1,large,TGTGCCAGCCTGCAGGGGAGCATGAACACTGAAGCTTTCTTT,CASLQGSMNTEAFF